This section outlines one TCR beta chain sequence together with its context. What it recognizes is unknown. Assay used: immunoSEQ multiplex PCR; TCRdb lists only in-frame clones, some missing. Among 4,500 to 5,500 clones listed, 82% were seen once. The time point was: 2015-2016 season, pre-vaccination. No donor had influenza vaccine in the prior 6 months; all lived in the community. Non-naive CD4+CXCR5+PD-1+ cTfh were sorted into ICOS+CD38+ and ICOS-CD38- fractions. The source of the sample is a study of follicular helper T cells after annual influenza vaccination. Study observations and caveats: Change in circulating plasmablasts correlated with ICOS+CD38+ cTfh clonality change. Day 7 ICOS+CD38+ clones were most often found later in ICOS-CD38- cTfh cells.

This CDR3 has 16 amino acids. Losses at the gene ends were 5 bases for V and 4 bases for J; bases not matched to a gene: 11. CDR1 is LNHDA, CDR2 SQIVND, per germline (reference sequence). This material consisted of CXCR5+ CD38- circulating T follicular helper cells from blood, taken on the day of influenza vaccination. The subset denotes: circulating Tfh, non-naive CD4+CXCR5+PD-1+ (ICOS+CD38+ or ICOS-CD38-). V is TRBV19 and J is TRBJ1-5; 7 bases agree with TRBD1. The sequence came from an adult who received the influenza vaccine. CDR3 DNA: TGTGCCAGTAGTGCCCGTCGATTACAGGGGAATCAGCCCCAGCATTTT. Amino acid sequence: CASSARRLQGNQPQHF. The whole variable domain, remainder taken from reference TRBV19 and TRBJ1-5, is DGGITQSPKYLFRKEGQNVTLSCEQNLNHDAMYWYRQDPGQGLRLIYYSQIVNDFQKGDIAEGYSVSREKKESFPLTVTSAQKNPTAFYLCASSARRLQGNQPQHFGDGTRLSIL.